This TCR beta chain was sequenced in a study of blood T cells in healthy people across ages. A second about 6 to 11 cycle PCR used barcoded and J-beta primers. MiXCR, run by TCRdb on the 5' RACE reads, gives a single entry per CDR3 protein. The sample lists around 1,000,000 distinct CDR3 sequences, 25% seen once, with approximately 0.75% in the top ten. The germline gives CDR1 SGHRS, CDR2 YFSETQ. This CDR3 spans 15 amino acids. V was clipped by 4 bases and J by 6 bases, with 16 bases between them. Per-sample yields of isolated PBMCs were at least 7 million. These records were also assigned to another study, of T cells of mothers and their children.

The clonotype comes from a girl aged 2 to 9 in good health. The chain combines TRBV5-1 with TRBJ2-2; weak D call: TRBD2 (5 bases). Input material: blood. CDR3 residues: CASSLLGSIAGELFF. In DNA, the CDR3 is TGCGCCAGCAGCCTGTTGGGGAGTATCGCCGGGGAGCTGTTTTTT.